This TCR beta chain was identified in a study of T cell responses to AZD1222 COVID-19 vaccine. Clones were sequenced by immunoSEQ multiplex PCR, and TCRdb holds only the in-frame ones, with some missing. The sample contains 90,000 to 100,000 clones, roughly 89% of which appear only once. Study-level points and caveats: Females outnumbered males among donors, who were mostly white British; clonal diversity was possibly underestimated.

From germline, CDR1 is LNHDA and CDR2 SQIVND (reference sequence). Trimming took off 0 bases at V and 1 base at J, with 12 bases between the two ends. The CDR3 length is 16 residues. Comment on this clone: No antigen is known for it.

This TCR derives from an adult in good health. Sequenced material: peripheral blood, taken on day 0 of AZD1222 vaccination. The rearrangement links TRBV19 to TRBJ1-1; tentative D call: TRBD1 (5 bases). CDR3 residues: CASSIDPSTGNTEAFF. The CDR3 coding sequence is TGTGCCAGTAGTATAGACCCGTCAACAGGGAACACTGAAGCTTTCTTT.